Shown below are 20 T cell receptor beta chains from a single sample sequenced in a study of lymphopenia after photon versus proton radiotherapy. Here immunoSEQ multiplex PCR was the method, and the copy in TCRdb shows in-frame clones only, minus some. This sample yields 6,500 to 9,000 clones, of which over 85% are seen a single time; 15% to 20% belongs to the top ten. Sequenced here: peripheral blood, sampled from a patient treated with photon-based radiotherapy. These receptors all come from a man in his sixties with cholangiocarcinoma.

This clone turned up a few times. V and J are TRBV4-1 and TRBJ2-3; a possible D gene is TRBD2 (5 bases). Per germline, CDR1 MGHRA and CDR2 YSYEKL. The CDR3 sequence is 15 residues long. Trimming shortened V by 4 bases and J by 4 bases, and 15 bases separated the two germline ends. The CDR3 protein is CASSLGGLEADTQYF. CDR3 nucleotide sequence: TGCGCCAGCAGCCTCGGAGGCCTAGAGGCAGATACGCAGTATTTT.

The chain employs TRBV5-4 and TRBJ2-6; 12 bases fit TRBD2. V lost 3 bases, J lost 2 bases, and 3 bases stayed unmatched. The CDR3 spans 17 residues. CDR1 and CDR2 from the germline V gene are SGHNT and YYREEE (reference sequence). CDR3 region: CASSWPSGGAGANVLTF. CDR3 nucleotide sequence: TGTGCCAGCAGCTGGCCTAGCGGGGGGGCTGGGGCCAACGTCCTGACTTTC.

The chain has TRBV10-1 and TRBJ1-5; D gene uncertain. V lost 4 bases and J 3 bases, leaving 7 bases between the germline ends. This CDR3 is 13 amino acids long. Germline CDR1 reads WNHNN; CDR2 reads SYGVQD (reference sequence). The CDR3 nucleotides read TGCGCCAGCAGTGCGAATTTCAATCAGCCCCAGCATTTT. This gives the protein CASSANFNQPQHF.

The DNA of the CDR3 is TGTGCCAGCAGTTACTCTAGACTAGCGGACTACGAGCAGTACTTC. Translation gives CASSYSRLADYEQYF. The chain couples TRBV6-5 to TRBJ2-7; 9 bases map to TRBD2. Germline trimming cut 0 bases from V and 3 bases from J; bases unmatched to any gene: 3. The length of the CDR3 is 15 residues. Germline V gene sequence: CDR1 MNHEY, CDR2 SVGAGI.

V usage is TRBV7-8 and J usage is TRBJ1-5; 7 nucleotides line up with TRBD1. J was trimmed by 6 bases and V by 5 bases; bases with no gene match: 7. The length of the CDR3 is 14 residues. From germline, CDR1 is SGHVS and CDR2 FQNEAQ. The CDR3 is CASSKTGNGQPQHF. DNA of the CDR3: TGTGCCAGCAGCAAGACAGGGAATGGTCAGCCCCAGCATTTT.

The chain employs TRBV6-4 and TRBJ2-2; D is unclear. Trimming took off 0 bases at V and 1 base at J, with 3 bases between the two ends. This CDR3 has 14 residues. In germline, CDR1 is MRHNA, CDR2 SNTAGT. The CDR3 protein is CASSDSWNTGELFF. CDR3 DNA: TGTGCCAGCAGTGACTCATGGAACACCGGGGAGCTGTTTTTT.

The gene calls are TRBV11-3 and TRBJ1-6; unclear D gene. Germline CDR1 is SGHNT and CDR2 is YENEEA. This CDR3 contains 13 residues. Trimming cost V 1 base and J 7 bases, with 5 bases left between them. CDR3 nucleotides: TGTGCCAGCAGCTTAGCCGTCAATTCACCCCTCCACTTT. Translating it yields CASSLAVNSPLHF. Full variable domain (remainder filled in from reference TRBV11-3 and TRBJ1-6): EAGVVQSPRYKIIEKKQPVAFWCNPISGHNTLYWYLQNLGQGPELLIRYENEEAVDDSQLPKDRFSAERLKGVDSTLKIQPAELGDSAVYLCASSLAVNSPLHFGNGTRLTVT.

This clone has a single count. The chain carries TRBV19 and TRBJ1-6; no clear D. The CDR3 sequence is 14 residues long. Germline CDR1 and CDR2: LNHDA and SQIVND (reference sequence). Trimming left V 0 bases short and J 5 bases short, with 5 bases between. For the CDR3, the DNA is TGTGCCAGTAGTATAGACAGAAATAATTCACCCCTCCACTTT. It translates to CASSIDRNNSPLHF.

This sequence joins TRBV28 and TRBJ1-2; D gene ambiguous. This CDR3 comprises 15 residues. Trimming left V 6 bases short and J 5 bases short, with 19 bases between. CDR1 is MDHEN, CDR2 SYDVKM, per germline. CDR3: CASRSRRIYIYGYTF. The CDR3 coding sequence is TGTGCCAGCAGATCGAGACGGATTTATATTTATGGCTACACCTTC.

The chain is built from TRBV19 and TRBJ1-1; D remains ambiguous. This CDR3 region has 14 residues. V shed 7 bases and J shed 5 bases, with 17 bases lying between them. The germline V gene has CDR1 LNHDA and CDR2 SQIVND (reference sequence). CDR3 amino acids: CASTNGGSGTEAFF. The CDR3 DNA is TGTGCCAGTACCAATGGTGGCAGTGGGACTGAAGCTTTCTTT.

This clone was seen once. This sequence joins TRBV7-2 and TRBJ2-7; 8 bases match TRBD2. Trimming cost V 2 bases and J 0 bases; bases outside gene matches: 12. Germline CDR1 and CDR2: SGHTA and FQGNSA. The CDR3 spans 18 residues. The CDR3 sequence: CASSLRRATGGPSYEQYF. In nucleotides, the CDR3 is TGTGCCAGCAGCTTAAGGAGGGCCACGGGGGGGCCCTCCTACGAGCAGTACTTC.

J is TRBJ2-2 and V is TRBV28; D is ambiguous. V was trimmed by 6 bases and J by 7 bases, leaving 15 bases between them. CDR1 and CDR2 (germline): MDHEN, SYDVKM. The CDR3 has 14 residues. CDR3 in DNA: TGTGCCAGCAGGCCCGCAGGAGTTGGCGGGGAGCTGTTTTTT. Protein product: CASRPAGVGGELFF.

The V call is TRBV28, the J call TRBJ1-4; 10 positions agree with TRBD1. After removal of 5 bases from V and 5 bases from J, the junction contained 5 bases not matched to a gene. CDR3 size: 15 residues. The germline gives CDR1 MDHEN, CDR2 SYDVKM. The chain's CDR3 is CASSLPGQGNEKLFF. In DNA, the CDR3 is TGTGCCAGCAGTCTACCGGGACAGGGGAATGAAAAACTGTTTTTT.

The chain carries TRBV10-3 and TRBJ2-3; 9 positions match TRBD1. Germline CDR1 is ENHRY and CDR2 is SYGVKD. Losses at the gene ends were 4 bases for V and 4 bases for J; bases not matched to a gene: 3. This CDR3 has 14 amino acids. The CDR3 coding sequence is TGTGCCATCAGTGGACAGGGGGGATCAGATACGCAGTATTTT. It translates to CAISGQGGSDTQYF.

This clone was seen a few times. This sequence joins TRBV5-1 and TRBJ2-5, with D possibly matching TRBD1 (5 bases). V lost 1 base and J 0 bases, leaving 10 bases between the germline ends. CDR3 length: 15 amino acids. Germline CDR1 and CDR2: SGHRS and YFSETQ. As DNA, the CDR3 is TGCGCCAGCAGCTTGACGATACAGGACCAAGAGACCCAGTACTTC. It codes for CASSLTIQDQETQYF.

This clone was counted between two and nine times. This chain connects TRBV7-9 to TRBJ2-1; weak D call: TRBD2 (5 bases). Trimming stripped 2 bases from V and 12 bases from J, with 14 bases between. CDR3 length equals 13 residues. Looked up from germline, CDR1 is SEHNR and CDR2 is FQNEAQ (reference sequence). The CDR3 coding sequence is TGTGCCAGCAGCTTAACCCCAATGGACTGGCAGTTCTTC. Residues: CASSLTPMDWQFF.

The chain uses TRBV29-1 and TRBJ2-3, with TRBD2 matching 13 bases. Per germline, CDR1 SQVTM and CDR2 ANQGSEA. The trim removed 7 bases at V and 4 bases at J, leaving 2 bases unmatched. The CDR3 has 13 residues. The CDR3 sequence: CSGGTSGADTQYF. DNA of the CDR3: TGCAGCGGGGGGACTAGCGGGGCAGATACGCAGTATTTT.

The rearrangement joins TRBV7-9 to TRBJ1-1; D is uncertain. Germline V lookup: CDR1 SEHNR, CDR2 FQNEAQ (reference sequence). This CDR3 comprises 12 residues. Between the trimmed V and J ends, which lost 3 bases and 7 bases, there was a span of 9 bases. The CDR3: CASSLITNEAFF. Written as DNA, the CDR3 is TGTGCCAGCAGCTTGATCACTAATGAAGCTTTCTTT.

This chain connects TRBV13 to TRBJ2-1; D possibly corresponds to TRBD1 (5 bases). The CDR3 is 16 residues long. Germline V gene lookup returns CDR1 PRHDT and CDR2 FYEKMQ (reference sequence). Trimming took off 0 bases at V and 6 bases at J, with 15 bases between the two ends. CDR3 in DNA: TGTGCCAGCAGCTTAGGCTCGCCCAGAAGGGGCAATGAGCAGTTCTTC. Translation gives CASSLGSPRRGNEQFF. Using reference TRBV13 and TRBJ2-1 for the parts outside the CDR3, the full variable domain is AAGVIQSPRHLIKEKRETATLKCYPIPRHDTVYWYQQGPGQDPQFLISFYEKMQSDKGSIPDRFSAQQFSDYHSELNMSSLELGDSALYFCASSLGSPRRGNEQFFGPGTRLTVL.

The genes are TRBV20-1 and TRBJ2-5; unclear D gene. Germline V gives CDR1 DFQATT, CDR2 SNEGSKA (reference sequence). The CDR3 sequence is 10 residues long. V lost 0 bases, J lost 7 bases, and 3 bases lay in between. CDR3 coding DNA: TGCAGTGCTAGAGAAGGGACCCAGTACTTC. This encodes CSAREGTQYF.